This record covers a single T cell receptor beta chain. TCRdb derives one entry per CDR3 protein from the 5' RACE reads, leaving out DNA. The sample holds about 180,000 distinct CDR3 sequences. The entry originates in a study of T cells expressing NK-cell markers. CDR1 MNHEY and CDR2 SMNVEV come from the germline V gene (reference sequence). This CDR3 comprises 15 residues. This sequence originates from a woman between 18 and 70 years old in good health. V and J are TRBV27 and TRBJ2-5; lacking DNA, the TRBD1 call made by TCRdb goes unchecked. What was sequenced was blood T cells: a sorted CD56 or NKG2C T cell subset, CD4+ or CD8+ T cells, or bulk PBMC T cells (not recorded which). The CDR3 loop reads CASSLSGTGLETQYF.